These 28 T cell receptor beta chains originate from one sample sequenced in a study of T-cell reconstitution after alpha-beta-depleted transplantation in children. Unique molecular identifiers were built into the TCRbeta library. MiXCR was run by TCRdb on the PCR reads, yielding one entry per CDR3 protein. The sample consists of just under 250,000 distinct CDR3 sequences, 20% to 30% of them appearing once. Sequenced material: PBMCs, taken before TCRalphabeta/CD19-depleted stem cell transplant. Receptor source: a girl aged 2-9 years with Fanconi anemia, due to receive a stem cell transplant.

The gene calls are TRBV21-1 and TRBJ2-2; TRBD1, the table's D call, was not compared with the DNA. TRBV21-1 has pseudogene status. The CDR3 totals 17 residues. The CDR3 loop is CASSTTGTDANTGELFF. CDR3 DNA: TGTGCCAGCAGCACCACCGGGACGGACGCGAACACCGGGGAGCTGTTTTTT.

This clonotype was seen at least ten times. V usage is TRBV9 and J usage is TRBJ2-7; TRBD2 is a possible D gene (5 bases). The V end was cut by 4 bases, the J end by 2 bases, with 13 bases between. CDR3 size: 14 residues. Germline CDR1 reads SGDLS; CDR2 reads YYNGEE. The CDR3 coding sequence is TGTGCCAGCAGCCCCGGAGGAACCGCCTACGAGCAGTACTTC. This gives the protein CASSPGGTAYEQYF.

The table lists this clonotype with a few counts. The chain couples TRBV12-3 or TRBV12-4 to TRBJ2-2, with 8 bases matching TRBD2. The V and J ends lost 3 bases and 0 bases, in that order; junction bases with no gene match: 12. CDR3 length: 19 amino acids. The CDR3 region is CASSFSTLAGIPNTGELFF. Written as DNA, the CDR3 is TGTGCCAGCAGTTTTTCCACGTTAGCGGGGATCCCGAACACCGGGGAGCTGTTTTTT.

This chain connects TRBV29-1 to TRBJ2-5; a weak D match, TRBD2 (5 bases). V shed 4 bases and J shed 0 bases, with 9 bases lying between them. Germline V CDR1 and CDR2: SQVTM, ANQGSEA. This CDR3 is built from 13 residues. The CDR3 sequence: CSVVWEYQETQYF. In DNA form, the CDR3 reads TGCAGCGTTGTTTGGGAGTACCAAGAGACCCAGTACTTC.

There are a few counts of this clonotype. The rearrangement uses TRBV4-2 and TRBJ2-3, with 7 bases fitting TRBD2. This CDR3 contains 20 residues. Germline V CDR1 and CDR2: LGHNA, YNFKEQ. V lost 0 bases and J lost 5; bases outside the gene matches: 20. The CDR3 DNA sequence: TGTGCCAGCAGCCAAGAATGGAGGCTAGCGGATACCCTAGCCGGAGATACGCAGTATTTT. As protein: CASSQEWRLADTLAGDTQYF.

The chain has TRBV20-1 and TRBJ2-7; perhaps TRBD1 as D (6 bases). The V and J ends lost 3 bases and 4 bases respectively, with 10 bases between them. Germline CDR1 and CDR2: DFQATT and SNEGSKA (reference sequence). CDR3 length equals 12 residues. The CDR3 bases are TGCAGTGCTAGCCTAGGGGGTTACGAGCAGTACTTC. Protein product: CSASLGGYEQYF.

The genes are TRBV7-2 and TRBJ2-7, with 10 bases identical to TRBD2. The V gene end was trimmed by 6 bases and the J gene end by 6 bases; junction bases not matched to a gene: 11. The CDR3 covers 15 residues. Germline V gene data show CDR1 as SGHTA and CDR2 as FQGNSA. The CDR3 sequence: CASSFQAGGPGEQYF. The CDR3 coding sequence is TGTGCCAGCAGTTTTCAAGCGGGAGGGCCTGGCGAGCAGTACTTC.

This clonotype was counted many times. CDR3 nucleotides: TGCAGTGCCAACCGGGACAGGGAGCGAAGGGGCTACACCTTC. As protein: CSANRDRERRGYTF. The J gene is TRBJ1-2, the V gene TRBV20-1; 9 bases map to TRBD1. CDR3 length: 14 amino acids. CDR1 DFQATT and CDR2 SNEGSKA come from the germline V gene (reference sequence). The trim removed 6 bases at V and 8 bases at J, leaving 13 bases unmatched.

The table lists this clonotype with many counts. This chain connects TRBV28 to TRBJ2-7; D gene unclear. The ends were cut back, 1 base at V and 7 bases at J, with 14 bases in the middle. The CDR3 is made up of 14 amino acids. Germline CDR1 and CDR2: MDHEN and SYDVKM. In nucleotides, the CDR3 is TGTGCCAGCAGTTTATTTGGAGAGGTAGTGGAGCAGTACTTC. This sequence encodes CASSLFGEVVEQYF.

This clonotype was counted a single time. The V call is TRBV12-3 or TRBV12-4, the J call TRBJ2-2, with a weak D call TRBD2 (5 bases). The CDR3 has 11 amino acids. V was shortened by 6 bases and J by 9 bases, with 8 bases between the two germline ends. CDR3 in amino acids: CASSGVRELFF. CDR3 sequence (DNA): TGTGCCAGCAGCGGGGTTCGGGAGCTGTTTTTT.

The chain carries TRBV4-2 and TRBJ2-1; D assignment may be TRBD1 or TRBD2 (5 bases each). There are 16 residues in the CDR3. Germline-derived CDR1 and CDR2 are LGHNA and YNFKEQ. Trimming removed 1 base from V and 8 bases from J, with 18 bases in between. The CDR3 here is CASSQVFGVGPDEQFF. In DNA, the CDR3 is TGTGCCAGCAGCCAAGTATTCGGGGTGGGGCCAGATGAGCAGTTCTTC.

This clonotype was picked up a small number of times. The gene calls are TRBV7-3 and TRBJ2-3; a possible D gene is TRBD2 (6 bases). With 4 bases removed from V and 4 bases from J, the gap between germline ends came to 12 bases. Germline CDR1 and CDR2: SGHTA and FQGTGA. The length of the CDR3 is 14 residues. The CDR3: CASSYRDFADTQYF. In nucleotides, the CDR3 is TGTGCCAGCAGCTACCGGGACTTCGCAGATACGCAGTATTTT.

This chain connects TRBV5-1 to TRBJ2-1; TRBD2 aligns across 9 bases. This CDR3 region has 15 residues. Germline V gene lookup returns CDR1 SGHRS and CDR2 YFSETQ. The V and J ends lost 2 bases and 6 bases, in that order; junction bases with no gene match: 6. CDR3 protein: CASSFDSGSRNEQFF. CDR3 nucleotide sequence: TGCGCCAGCAGCTTTGATAGCGGGAGTCGCAATGAGCAGTTCTTC.

This sequence joins TRBV28 and TRBJ2-7; tentatively, D is TRBD1 (6 bases). The CDR3 runs 14 residues. The V and J ends lost 6 bases and 0 bases respectively, with 12 bases between them. In germline, CDR1 is MDHEN, CDR2 SYDVKM. The CDR3 DNA is TGTGCCAGCAGCCGGACAGTGCTCTCCTACGAGCAGTACTTC. This encodes CASSRTVLSYEQYF.

By sample fraction, this clonotype is medium-sized (0.01 to 0.1%). V and J are TRBV24-1 and TRBJ2-1, with 8 bases fitting TRBD2. Germline CDR1 reads KGHDR; CDR2 reads SFDVKD. This CDR3 is 15 amino acids long. The V segment lost 3 bases and the J segment 4 bases; nucleotides outside the gene matches: 4. CDR3 bases: TGTGCCACCAGTGATAGGGGACTAGATTACAATGAGCAGTTCTTC. This encodes CATSDRGLDYNEQFF.

The chain uses TRBV12-3 or TRBV12-4 and TRBJ2-2, with TRBD1 identical over 9 bases. The CDR3 is 15 amino acids. Trimming removed 7 bases from V and 7 bases from J; junction bases left unmatched: 10. The CDR3 coding sequence is TGTGCCAGCACCTTCTGGGACAGGGCGAACGGGGAGCTGTTTTTT. Its protein is CASTFWDRANGELFF.

This clonotype showed up many times. The V gene is TRBV10-3, the J gene TRBJ1-5, with D perhaps matching TRBD1 (6 bases). The V end lost 6 bases, the J end lost 3 bases, and 9 bases lay between the germline ends. CDR1 and CDR2 (germline): ENHRY, SYGVKD. The CDR3 totals 13 residues. The CDR3 spells CAISDRLNQPQHF. The DNA of the CDR3 is TGTGCCATCAGCGACAGGCTCAATCAGCCCCAGCATTTT.

On this clonotype itself: This may come from a read error, since a much larger clone is one base off. The CDR3 end shows no conserved phenylalanine or tryptophan, and so a read error is likely. The chain couples TRBV29-1 to TRBJ1-3; D is unresolved. Trimming stripped 3 bases from V and 3 bases from J, with 6 bases between. The CDR3 is 12 residues long. Per germline, CDR1 SQVTM and CDR2 ANQGSEA. The CDR3 region has the DNA TGCAGCGTTGATGTGGGTGGAAACACCATATATGTT. Translating it yields CSVDVGGNTIYV.

There are many counts of this clonotype. The chain links TRBV12-3 or TRBV12-4 to TRBJ2-1; D remains unclear. V was trimmed by 3 bases and J by 9 bases, leaving 18 bases between them. The CDR3 totals 15 residues. CDR3 in DNA: TGTGCCAGCAGTTTTTGGAAGGGTCTTGAGGTTGAGCAGTTCTTC. Amino acids: CASSFWKGLEVEQFF.

This clonotype was picked up a small number of times. This chain links TRBV3-1 with TRBJ2-7; 9 bases fit TRBD2. J lost 3 bases, V lost 1 base, and 4 bases had no gene match. The germline CDR1 and CDR2 sequences are LGHDT and YNNKEL (reference sequence). CDR3 length equals 15 residues. The CDR3 nucleotides are TGTGCCAGCAGCCAAGGACTAGCGGTGGTCTACGAGCAGTACTTC. This translates into CASSQGLAVVYEQYF.

The chain employs TRBV20-1 and TRBJ1-5, with D uncertain. The CDR3 contains 14 residues. The V end lost 6 bases, the J end lost 2 bases, and 14 bases lay between the germline ends. From germline, CDR1 is DFQATT and CDR2 SNEGSKA (reference sequence). CDR3 bases: TGCAGTGCCCCTCGGACGGGAGGCAATCAGCCCCAGCATTTT. Protein product: CSAPRTGGNQPQHF.

This clonotype turned up a few times. The V call is TRBV20-1, the J call TRBJ2-1, with D uncertain. This CDR3 region has 10 residues. CDR1 DFQATT and CDR2 SNEGSKA come from the germline V gene (reference sequence). V lost 6 bases, J lost 4 bases, and 4 bases lay in between. The CDR3, as DNA: TGCAGTGCCTTATACAATGAGCAGTTCTTC. It encodes CSALYNEQFF.

This clonotype has a handful of counts. This chain connects TRBV12-3 or TRBV12-4 to TRBJ1-1; possible D gene TRBD1, 6 bases. The CDR3 is made up of 14 amino acids. Between the trimmed V and J ends, which lost 4 bases and 6 bases, there was a span of 15 bases. CDR3 sequence: CASSWKGGLAEAFF. The DNA of the CDR3 is TGTGCCAGCAGTTGGAAAGGGGGTTTGGCTGAAGCTTTCTTT.

This clonotype has just a few counts. J is TRBJ2-4 and V is TRBV5-1, with D possibly TRBD1 on 5 matching bases. The germline V gene encodes CDR1 SGHRS and CDR2 YFSETQ. The CDR3 covers 14 residues. V lost 2 bases and J lost 9, with 15 bases in between. The CDR3 DNA follows: TGCGCCAGCAGCTTCGAAGCGACAGTCGGCATTCAGTACTTC. The encoded protein is CASSFEATVGIQYF.

This clonotype was recorded many times. The chain carries TRBV12-3 or TRBV12-4 and TRBJ2-7, with TRBD2 matching over 10 bases. J gave up 5 bases and V 0 bases, and 7 bases lay outside the gene matches. The CDR3 is made up of 16 amino acids. The CDR3 nucleotides are TGTGCCAGCAGTTTAGCTGGCCTAGCGGGGGCTGACGAGCAGTACTTC. Protein product: CASSLAGLAGADEQYF.

This clonotype appeared many times. The chain employs TRBV6-5 and TRBJ2-1, with 10 bases matching TRBD2. This CDR3 spans 16 amino acids. V shed 4 bases, J shed 4 bases, and the junction held 7 bases outside the gene matches. Germline V lookup: CDR1 MNHEY, CDR2 SVGAGI. CDR3 in amino acids: CASSSLLAGQYNEQFF. The CDR3 coding sequence is TGTGCCAGCAGTTCCCTACTAGCGGGGCAATACAATGAGCAGTTCTTC.

There are many counts of this clonotype. The chain joins TRBV29-1 to TRBJ2-1; D is perhaps TRBD2 (5 bases). Germline V gene lookup returns CDR1 SQVTM and CDR2 ANQGSEA. CDR3 length equals 14 residues. Trimming took off 2 bases at V and 6 bases at J, with 14 bases between the two ends. CDR3 sequence: CSVEWVLAFNEQFF. Here the CDR3 DNA reads TGCAGCGTTGAATGGGTGCTAGCATTCAATGAGCAGTTCTTC.

This clonotype was recorded many times. The CDR3 here is CASTRDIQETQYF. CDR3 nucleotide sequence: TGTGCCAGTACCCGGGACATCCAAGAGACCCAGTACTTC. The chain joins TRBV10-3 to TRBJ2-5; possibly TRBD1 for D (6 bases). Germline lookup yields CDR1 ENHRY and CDR2 SYGVKD. V was cut by 10 bases and J by 1 base, with 13 bases left in between. This CDR3 contains 13 residues.